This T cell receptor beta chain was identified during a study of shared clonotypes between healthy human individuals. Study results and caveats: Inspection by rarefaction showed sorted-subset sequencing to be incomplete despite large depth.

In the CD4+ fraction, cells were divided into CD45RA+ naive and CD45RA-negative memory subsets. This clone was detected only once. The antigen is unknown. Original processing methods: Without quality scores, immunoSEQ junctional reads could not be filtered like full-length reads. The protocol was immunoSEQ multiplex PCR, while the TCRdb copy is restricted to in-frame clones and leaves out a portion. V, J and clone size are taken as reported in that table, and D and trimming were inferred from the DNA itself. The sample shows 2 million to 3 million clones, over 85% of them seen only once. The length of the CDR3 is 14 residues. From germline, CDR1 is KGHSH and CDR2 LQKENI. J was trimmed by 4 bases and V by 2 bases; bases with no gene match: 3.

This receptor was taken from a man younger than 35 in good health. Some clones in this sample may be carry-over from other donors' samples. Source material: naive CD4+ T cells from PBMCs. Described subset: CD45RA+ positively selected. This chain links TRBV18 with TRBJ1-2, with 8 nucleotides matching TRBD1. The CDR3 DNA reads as TGTGCCAGCTCACCAGACAGGGGAACCTATGGCTACACCTTC. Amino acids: CASSPDRGTYGYTF.